This T cell receptor beta chain came from a study of cytomegalovirus exposure and HLA in healthy donors. Across the whole study: Most genotyped donors, about 81% of more than 300, had Caucasian-associated genetic ancestry. Study-wide results and caveats: Most TCR sequences were rare, but some public TCRs occurred in many donors. Among immune exposure information, only CMV serostatus was available. Cytomegalovirus-associated status was assigned to around 160 TCR beta chains.

In regard to this clone: Its antigen is unidentified.

This PCR relied on a set of 60 Vbeta primers and 13 Jbeta primers. Sequencing was performed with immunoSEQ multiplex PCR; in TCRdb, only in-frame clones are kept and a portion is missing. The sample holds 95,000 to 150,000 clones; over 60% are singletons and the top ten take approximately 1.5%. This CDR3 has 15 residues. The germline V gene has CDR1 MNHEY and CDR2 SVGAGI. Trimming shortened V by 2 bases and J by 5 bases, and 15 bases separated the two germline ends. Sample: PBMCs. The chain has TRBV6-5 and TRBJ2-5, with D tentatively TRBD1 (6 bases). The sequence came from a man aged 18-30 years in good health and CMV-seronegative. CDR3 nucleotide sequence: TGTGCCAGCAGTTACGGCGGAAGGACAGACGAGACCCAGTACTTC. This translates into CASSYGGRTDETQYF.